The following is a T cell receptor (beta chain) sequence with its context. Its antigen is currently not known. Per-nucleotide qualities are absent, and no much larger clonotype sits a single base away. This record comes from a study of T cell responses to AZD1222 COVID-19 vaccine (dated by TCRdb to the early 2020s). About the full investigation: A total of about 250 trial participants underwent TCR sequencing, of whom about 200 had received two doses of AZD1222 and about 26 had received two doses of the MenACWY control vaccine. Enrollment into the trials was organized by age into subgroups of 18-55, 56-69 and 70-plus years, and those subgroups contained roughly 150, 30 and 60 TCR-sequenced participants, respectively. The paper as a whole reports these results and caveats: Nearly half of unique spike-specific TCRs reportedly recognized epitopes outside regions mutated in the B.1.351 and B.1.1.7 variants. No day 14 peak-response samples were available, so repertoires were characterized only after the peak T cell response. Conclusions about previously exposed vaccinees were limited because only a handful of AZD1222 recipients were SARS-CoV-2 seropositive at baseline. In the small 56-69-year group, the increase in depth fell short of significance, most likely because of low power. After two AZD1222 doses, spike-specific TCR breadth and depth were significantly higher than at day 0 and than in MenACWY recipients. The vaccine-associated CD4 TCRs covered the entire spike protein, and the dominant responses fell in regions 160-218 and 743-854. Most participants were white British and females outnumbered males, and the authors suggested that clonal diversity may have been underestimated.

The CDR3 regions of human TCRbeta chains were analyzed by immunosequencing. The original methods were these. Repertoire TCRs were matched against a reference library of SARS-CoV-2-specific TCRs generated with the MIRA antigen-specificity platform. Breadth was defined as the fraction of unique TCRs that were SARS-CoV-2-associated, and depth was defined as the fraction of total T cells that were SARS-CoV-2-associated. Using the MIRA data, every spike-specific TCR was mapped to the spike region that the TCR reacted to and assigned to either a CD4 or a CD8 class. Log10-transformed breadth and depth values were compared by one-way ANOVA with Sidak's multiple comparisons tests. TCRdb retrieved this table from immuneACCESS and kept in-frame rearrangements only. Not all clones are present; in checked studies, unresolved V genes account for under half, and no reason is known for the remainder. V and J calls and clone size are as listed in that table; D and trimming were resolved from the DNA. The sample table contains roughly 110,000 clones; only one count was recorded for roughly 85% of them. 4.8% of the sample is held by the ten biggest clonotypes.

In light of the paper, this sample's time point label describes: about 28 days (+/-7) after the second vaccine dose. AZD1222 recipients whose second dose came at about 4 weeks and those whose second dose came at about 12 weeks were combined into one group, since spike-specific TCR depth and breadth did not differ between the two schedules. Samples from vaccinated people were obtained from the UK trials COV001 and COV002, which included a single-blind randomized controlled phase 2/3 trial of AZD1222 (ChAdOx1 nCoV-19) in healthy adults. For TCRbeta chain sequencing, PBMC samples were collected from trial participants at day 0 and at day 28 after the second dose. CDR1 SQVTM and CDR2 ANQGSEA were looked up in the germline V gene. V lost 5 bases and J lost 7 bases; the stretch between them is 18 bases long. Including the terminal cysteine and phenylalanine, the CDR3 comprises 14 residues. Only the CDR3 DNA stays, 42 bases, in frame from base 1.

The receptor chain draws on TRBV29-1 and TRBJ2-1; the D gene assignment is perhaps TRBD1 or TRBD2, with each matching 5 bases. The receptor was isolated from an adult who received the AZD1222 COVID-19 vaccine. The sequences come from peripheral blood, collected 28 days after the second AZD1222 dose. The DNA sequence follows: TGCAGCGTTCCTTTAGGGACCAGTGTTAATGAGCAGTTCTTC. The translation is CSVPLGTSVNEQFF.